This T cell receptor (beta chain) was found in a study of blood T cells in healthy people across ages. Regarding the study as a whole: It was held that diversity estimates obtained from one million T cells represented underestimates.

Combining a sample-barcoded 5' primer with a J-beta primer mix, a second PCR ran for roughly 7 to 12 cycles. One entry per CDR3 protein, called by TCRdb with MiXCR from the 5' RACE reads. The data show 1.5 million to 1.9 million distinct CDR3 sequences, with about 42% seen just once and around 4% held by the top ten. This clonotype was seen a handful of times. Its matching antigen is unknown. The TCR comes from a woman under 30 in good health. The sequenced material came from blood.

CDR3 amino acids: CASSLASGTYTDTQYF. In nucleotides, the CDR3 is TGTGCCAGCAGCTTGGCTAGCGGGACTTACACAGATACGCAGTATTTT. The chain uses TRBV5-5 and TRBJ2-3; 9 bases fit TRBD2. Germline V lookup: CDR1 SGHKS, CDR2 YYEKEE (reference sequence). The CDR3 sequence is 16 residues long. Trimming removed 0 bases from V and 2 bases from J; junction bases left unmatched: 4.